This is a list of T cell receptor beta chains from one sample in a study of CD8 T cells in ankylosing spondylitis. TCRdb processed the 5' RACE reads anew with MiXCR; each CDR3 protein has one entry. The data show roughly 220,000 distinct CDR3 sequences, with roughly a tenth seen just once and about 19% held by the top ten. What was sequenced was blood, either unsorted or a sorted T cell fraction (not recorded which). These receptors originate from a male donor with ankylosing spondylitis or in good health (not recorded which). CDR3s include the opening cysteine and the closing phenylalanine or tryptophan.

J gene | V gene | CDR3 protein
TRBJ1-1 | TRBV7-9 | CASSASGLLTGTEAFF
TRBJ2-5 | TRBV2 | CASSEAETQYF
TRBJ2-5 | TRBV5-1 | CASSVSGTPQETQYF
TRBJ1-2 | TRBV28 | CASSRQGTVDGYTF
TRBJ2-1 | TRBV7-9 | CASRNGGTGTYNEQFF
TRBJ2-7 | TRBV12-3/TRBV12-4 | CASRTDEGLTYEQYF
TRBJ1-3 | TRBV7-2 | CASSASLGGNTIYF
TRBJ1-1 | TRBV7-9 | CASSSDYITEAFF
TRBJ2-1 | TRBV7-2 | CASSPTRTGNEQFF
TRBJ2-3 | TRBV7-2 | CASSSFGGGVITDTQYF
TRBJ2-1 | TRBV3-1 | CASSATASGGRNEQFF
TRBJ2-6 | TRBV7-6 | CASSLEVAGGSGANVLTF
TRBJ1-1 | TRBV12-3/TRBV12-4 | CASSRGDLYTEAFF
TRBJ2-3 | TRBV20-1 | CSTSSRVLGSTDTQYF
TRBJ2-7 | TRBV20-1 | CSAKWDHSIYEQYF
TRBJ1-1 | TRBV19 | CASSKNSGNTEAFF
TRBJ2-7 | TRBV9 | CASSRQGKTSYEQYF
TRBJ1-2 | TRBV28 | CASSLRATGGVGYTF
TRBJ2-2 | TRBV7-2 | CASSLAGPLTGELFF
TRBJ1-2 | TRBV7-8 | CASSLLANYGYTF
TRBJ2-3 | TRBV20-1 | CSALGVTSTDTQYF
TRBJ2-7 | TRBV3-1 | CASSQGRGLVDF
TRBJ2-5 | TRBV7-9 | CASSYGGETQYF
TRBJ2-7 | TRBV3-1 | CASSPWGTSGGYEQYF
TRBJ2-2 | TRBV20-1 | CSARGRGTGELFF
TRBJ2-7 | TRBV5-1 | CASSLAGTENGEQYF
TRBJ1-6 | TRBV9 | CASSRGQGNSPLHF
TRBJ1-5 | TRBV20-1 | CSARDWAGGSQPQHF
TRBJ1-5 | TRBV5-8 | CASSWGNQPQHF
TRBJ2-1 | TRBV20-1 | CSASWAGYNEQFF
TRBJ2-3 | TRBV5-1 | CASSSETSGGSDTQYF
TRBJ1-4 | TRBV5-1 | CASSFNSPRQGNRGGNEKLFF
TRBJ2-5 | TRBV6-1 | CASSESPGSQETQYF
TRBJ1-5 | TRBV15 | CATRISQPQHF
TRBJ2-2 | TRBV2 | CASSEGGQGNTGELFF
TRBJ2-1 | TRBV5-1 | CASSLSTGNLYNEQFF
TRBJ1-3 | TRBV12-3/TRBV12-4 | CASSPSRQGQGTIYF
TRBJ1-1 | TRBV24-1 | CATSEAGTGDTEAFF
TRBJ2-4 | TRBV5-5 | CASSLEGSRVQNIQYF